Listed below are T cell receptor beta chains from one sample, sequenced in a study of response to subunit inactivated influenza vaccine. TCRdb reprocessed the RT-PCR reads via MiXCR and lists one record per CDR3 protein. Of around 580,000 distinct CDR3 sequences in the sample, about 11% were seen once. The sequencing used PBMCs from blood, collected on the day of vaccination. All receptors derive from a man over 45 who received an inactivated influenza vaccine. CDR3s include the opening cysteine and the closing phenylalanine or tryptophan. The D gene is left open where the match is weak. Some rows mark clone size as missing; the rest say once, few, many or name a class of expanded clone.

D gene | clone size | J gene | V gene | CDR3 DNA | CDR3 protein
NA | NA | TRBJ2-5 | TRBV5-1 | TGCGCCAGCAGCTCCGGAGACCAAGAGACCCAGTACTTC | CASSSGDQETQYF
NA | NA | TRBJ2-1 | TRBV6-2/TRBV6-3 | TGTGCCAGCAGTGGAACGGGGGCGAAAGGCAATGAGCAGTTCTTC | CASSGTGAKGNEQFF
NA | NA | TRBJ2-5 | TRBV6-5 | TGTGCCAGCACCTTACTTATGAGGGGGTCAGAGACCCAGTACTTC | CASTLLMRGSETQYF
NA | NA | TRBJ2-1 | TRBV14 | TGTGCCAGCAGCCATAGGCGCAATGAGCAGTTCTTC | CASSHRRNEQFF
TRBD2 | NA | TRBJ2-1 | TRBV7-2 | TGTGCCAGCAGGGGGGGGTCTCACAATGAGCAGTTCTTC | CASRGGSHNEQFF
NA | NA | TRBJ2-1 | TRBV7-2 | TGTGCCAGCAGCCCCCCCCAGAATGAGCAGTTCTTC | CASSPPQNEQFF
NA | NA | TRBJ2-7 | TRBV7-9 | TGTGCCAGCAGCTTGTCGGGGGCGCATCAGTACTTC | CASSLSGAHQYF
TRBD2 | many | TRBJ2-3 | TRBV12-3/TRBV12-4 | TGTGCCAGCAGCAAAACGCGACTAGCGGGGGCGCTAGATACGCAGTATTTT | CASSKTRLAGALDTQYF
TRBD1 | few | TRBJ2-7 | TRBV7-2 | TGTGCCAGCAGCCCCTTGGCAGGGGGTTATCCCCACGAGCAGTACTTC | CASSPLAGGYPHEQYF
NA | NA | TRBJ1-5 | TRBV29-1 | TGCAGCGTTGGGCAAGCTGGTCAGCCCCAGCATTTT | CSVGQAGQPQHF
NA | many | TRBJ2-2 | TRBV20-1 | TGCAGTGCTAGAGAGGTCACCGGGGAGCTGTTTTTT | CSAREVTGELFF
NA | NA | TRBJ1-2 | TRBV5-1 | TGCGCCAGCAGTAGACGTCTTAGCTATGGCTACACCTTC | CASSRRLSYGYTF
TRBD1 | many | TRBJ2-3 | TRBV28 | TGTGCCAGCAACTCGGAGGGACAGGGGGTTTATACGCAGTATTTT | CASNSEGQGVYTQYF
TRBD1 | many | TRBJ1-1 | TRBV5-5 | TGTGCCAGCAGCTGGGGACAGGGTAACACTGAAGCTTTCTTT | CASSWGQGNTEAFF
NA | few | TRBJ2-5 | TRBV7-8 | TGTGCCAGCAGCTTACTTGGCCAGCCGATGGGGGAGACCCAGTACTTC | CASSLLGQPMGETQYF
TRBD2 | few | TRBJ2-5 | TRBV2 | TGTGCCAGCAGTGAATGGACTAGCGGAGTCCAAGAGACCCAGTACTTC | CASSEWTSGVQETQYF
TRBD2 | many | TRBJ2-1 | TRBV9 | TGTGCCAGCTCATACGGGGCGGGGGGGCCCTGGAATGAGCAGTTCTTC | CASSYGAGGPWNEQFF
TRBD1 | few | TRBJ2-7 | TRBV12-3/TRBV12-4 | TGTGCCACGCGGGACAGGACCTCCTACGAGCAGTACTTC | CATRDRTSYEQYF
NA | many | TRBJ2-2 | TRBV24-1 | TGTGCCACCAGTGATTTTGGGCTAGTTGGCACCGGGGAGCTGTTTTTT | CATSDFGLVGTGELFF
NA | NA | TRBJ2-7 | TRBV12-3/TRBV12-4 | TGTGCCAGCACCGGGGCAGCCTACGAGCAGTACTTC | CASTGAAYEQYF
NA | few | TRBJ2-2 | TRBV7-8 | TGTGCCAGCAGCTTATCTCGCGTCTCCGCGAACACCGGGGAGCTGTTTTTT | CASSLSRVSANTGELFF
NA | NA | TRBJ2-7 | TRBV5-1 | TGCGCCAGCAGCTCAACAGGGTTACACGAGCAGTACTTC | CASSSTGLHEQYF
TRBD2 | NA | TRBJ2-1 | TRBV28 | TGTGCCAGCAGTTTATCGGGGGTGCGGGGGGTTGGGTTCTTC | CASSLSGVRGVGFF
TRBD2 | NA | TRBJ2-7 | TRBV10-3 | TGTGCCATCAGTGAGTCCCTAGCGGTCCCCAGCGGCGAGCAGTACTTC | CAISESLAVPSGEQYF
TRBD2 | NA | TRBJ2-1 | TRBV28 | TGTGCCAGCAGGGTGGGACTAGCGGCCTCCTACAATGAGCAGTTCTTC | CASRVGLAASYNEQFF
TRBD2 | many | TRBJ2-7 | TRBV28 | TGTGCCAGCAGTTCCCGATGGGCGGGAGCCCCCTACGAGCAGTACTTC | CASSSRWAGAPYEQYF
NA | NA | TRBJ1-3 | TRBV20-1 | TGCAGTGCTAGGCCCCCTCCGAGCTCTGGAAACACCATATATTTT | CSARPPPSSGNTIYF
NA | NA | TRBJ1-1 | TRBV30 | TGTGCCTGGAACAAACAGATAAGCAATGAAGCTTTCTTT | CAWNKQISNEAFF
NA | few | TRBJ1-2 | TRBV27 | TGTGCCAGCAGTTTATCGGGGGGCAGGGCCCATGGCTACACCTTC | CASSLSGGRAHGYTF
TRBD2 | few | TRBJ2-1 | TRBV18 | TGTGCCAGCTCCCGAACCGGGACTAGTCAGTACAATGAGCAGTTCTTC | CASSRTGTSQYNEQFF
NA | NA | TRBJ1-5 | TRBV7-2 | TGTGCCAGCAGCTTCTCCGGGACGCTTAGCAATCAGCCCCAGCATTTT | CASSFSGTLSNQPQHF
NA | NA | TRBJ2-7 | TRBV12-3/TRBV12-4 | TGTGCCAGCAGTTTAACGGCAGGGGGGCTCTACGAGCAGTACTTC | CASSLTAGGLYEQYF
TRBD2 | NA | TRBJ2-2 | TRBV7-2 | TGTGCCAGCAAGGGTCTAGCGGGGGGCGTCACCGGGGAGCTGTTTTTT | CASKGLAGGVTGELFF
TRBD2 | NA | TRBJ2-4 | TRBV11-1 | TGTGCCAGCAGCCCCAAAAGCGGGAGGGCGATAGTAGCCAAAAACATTCAGTACTTC | CASSPKSGRAIVAKNIQYF
TRBD1 | NA | TRBJ1-4 | TRBV7-2 | TGTGCCAGCAGTCAAGGGACAGGAGGCCAAAATGAAAAACTGTTTTTT | CASSQGTGGQNEKLFF
TRBD1 | NA | TRBJ2-7 | TRBV27 | TGTGCCAGCAGTGGGACCGGGACAGGGCCCTACGAGCAGTACTTC | CASSGTGTGPYEQYF
NA | few | TRBJ1-2 | TRBV5-5 | TGTGCCAGCAGCTTCGGACGAGGTATCGGCTATGGCTACACCTTC | CASSFGRGIGYGYTF
NA | many | TRBJ2-1 | TRBV5-1 | TGCGCCAGCAGCTTATTCCTTGGACGGGAATACAATGAGCAGTTCTTC | CASSLFLGREYNEQFF
NA | few | TRBJ2-7 | TRBV30 | TGTGCCTGGAGTCCCGGGGGCTCCGAGCAGTACTTC | CAWSPGGSEQYF
TRBD2 | NA | TRBJ2-7 | TRBV6-1 | TGTGCCAGCAGCGAGCGGGGGGGCCCTGGCGAGCAGTACTTC | CASSERGGPGEQYF
NA | few | TRBJ2-7 | TRBV14 | TGTGCCAGCAGCCAAGGAGGGATTAACTACGAGCAGTACTTC | CASSQGGINYEQYF
NA | many | TRBJ1-2 | TRBV28 | TGTGCCAGCAGCCCGGAGGACTATGGCTACACCTTC | CASSPEDYGYTF
NA | many | TRBJ2-7 | TRBV6-2/TRBV6-3 | TGTGCCAGCAGTTACCTCCGCGGCTACGAGCAGTACTTC | CASSYLRGYEQYF
NA | few | TRBJ2-4 | TRBV6-2/TRBV6-3 | TGTGCCAGCAGTTACTCCCTCTCGCCGGGGGACATTCAGTACTTC | CASSYSLSPGDIQYF
NA | few | TRBJ2-7 | TRBV20-1 | TGCAGTGCCACAGGGCTTTCTCCCTACGAGCAGTACTTC | CSATGLSPYEQYF
TRBD1 | few | TRBJ1-2 | TRBV7-9 | TGTGCCAGCAGCAAGGGACAGGGCTTCGGCTACACCTTC | CASSKGQGFGYTF
NA | few | TRBJ2-3 | TRBV6-2/TRBV6-3 | TGTGCCAGTCGGGGACACTACACAGATACGCAGTATTTT | CASRGHYTDTQYF
TRBD2 | few | TRBJ2-3 | TRBV27 | TGTGCCAGCGGCCCACTAGCGGGGGGGCAGTCAGATACGCAGTATTTT | CASGPLAGGQSDTQYF
TRBD2 | NA | TRBJ2-1 | TRBV11-2 | TGTGCCAGCAGCCTTAATCCGACTAGCGGGATTTACAATGAGCAGTTCTTC | CASSLNPTSGIYNEQFF
TRBD1 | NA | TRBJ2-3 | TRBV6-5 | TGTGCCAGCAGTTACTCGATATACAAACAGGGGGCCAGCGGTACGCAGTATTTT | CASSYSIYKQGASGTQYF
NA | few | TRBJ2-4 | TRBV7-2 | TGTGCCAGCAGCTTAGGGCCCGACGGTATTCAGTACTTC | CASSLGPDGIQYF